The sequence of this TCR beta chain was determined in a study of Ad26.COV2.S vaccination and SARS-CoV-2 variants. Clones were read by immunoSEQ multiplex PCR, and TCRdb kept only the in-frame ones, dropping some. In the table there are around 300,000 clones, around 90% of which are singletons. CDR3 length: 13 residues. Germline CDR1 reads MDHEN; CDR2 reads SYDVKM. V dropped 2 bases and J dropped 9 bases, with 13 bases sitting between them. Treatment meaning: approximately 18 received Ad26.COV2.S at low or high dose, single or two shots; 5 received placebo; per-sample allocation not given. Repertoires come from day 63 after the first vaccine or placebo injection.

The sequencing here drew on peripheral blood, taken in a trial of Ad26.COV2.S vaccine versus placebo. The sequence was obtained from a person between 18 and 59 years old who received the Ad26.COV2.S COVID-19 vaccine or a placebo. The chain combines TRBV28 with TRBJ1-1; D remains unclear. In nucleotides, the CDR3 is TGTGCCAGCAGTTTAGAATCGGGAATGCAAGCTTTCTTT. This codes for CASSLESGMQAFF.